This T cell receptor (beta chain) was documented in a study of cytotoxic CD8 clonotypes in ibrutinib-treated CLL. For the study at large: Mean yields were approximately 270,000 productive templates and 80,000 to 95,000 productive rearrangements per sample.

Depths of 1 in 200,000 to 1 in 1 million T cells were the sequencing target. The assay was immunoSEQ multiplex PCR, and TCRdb's table has in-frame clones only and misses some. The sample has more than 200,000 clones; 60% to 75% are singletons. The germline V gene encodes CDR1 MNHEY and CDR2 SVGAGI. This CDR3 contains 11 residues. V gave up 7 bases and J gave up 6 bases, with 8 bases separating them. Cryopreserved PBMCs supplied 1.5 to 2.5 micrograms of genomic DNA for TCR beta libraries. J is TRBJ2-3 and V is TRBV6-5; the D is unclear. The sequencing here drew on PBMCs, taken after 24 months of ibrutinib treatment. The source is a human donor with chronic lymphocytic leukemia. The CDR3 region is CASTGQDTQYF. The CDR3 DNA sequence: TGTGCCAGCACCGGGCAGGATACGCAGTATTTT.